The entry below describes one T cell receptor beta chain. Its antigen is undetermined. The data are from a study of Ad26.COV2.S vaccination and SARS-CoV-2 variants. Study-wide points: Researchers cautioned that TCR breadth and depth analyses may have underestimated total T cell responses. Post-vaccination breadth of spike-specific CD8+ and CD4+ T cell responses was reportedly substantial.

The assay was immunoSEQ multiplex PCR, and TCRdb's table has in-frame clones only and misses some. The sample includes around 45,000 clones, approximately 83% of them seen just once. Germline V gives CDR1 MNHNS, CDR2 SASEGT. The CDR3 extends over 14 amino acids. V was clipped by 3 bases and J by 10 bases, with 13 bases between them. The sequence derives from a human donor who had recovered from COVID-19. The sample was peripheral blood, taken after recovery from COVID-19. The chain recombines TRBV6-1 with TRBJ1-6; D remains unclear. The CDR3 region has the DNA TGTGCCAGCAGTGAGGCCTTTTTAGGATCACCCCTCCACTTT. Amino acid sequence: CASSEAFLGSPLHF.